This T cell receptor (beta chain) was sequenced for a study of Ad26.COV2.S vaccination and SARS-CoV-2 variants. Study as a whole: Enrolled in COV1001, the donor was in the Ad26.COV2.S trial arm, which received the vaccine. Study-wide results and caveats: Analyses that measured TCR breadth and depth may have underestimated total T cell responses.

Generated by immunoSEQ multiplex PCR, the TCRdb table keeps only in-frame clones and is missing some. Of about 460,000 clones listed, roughly 87% were seen once; the top ten hold around 1.6%. Documented treatment: about 20 received Ad26.COV2.S at low or high dose, single or two shots; 5 received placebo; per-sample allocation not given. Collection of samples fell on day 63 after the first vaccine or placebo injection. This adult donor, from Boston, was 18-55 years old. Wuhan-strain spike was delivered by a replication-incompetent Ad26 vector. Concerning this clone itself: Antigen: not known.

CDR3 length: 16 amino acids. Germline lookup yields CDR1 SGDLS and CDR2 YYNGEE. The ends lost 4 bases at V and 5 bases at J; junction bases unmatched: 13. The chain combines TRBV9 with TRBJ2-3, with 7 bases aligning to TRBD1. Sequences were derived from peripheral blood, sampled in a trial of Ad26.COV2.S vaccine versus placebo. The receptor's source is a person between 18 and 60 years old who received the Ad26.COV2.S COVID-19 vaccine or a placebo. DNA of the CDR3: TGTGCCAGCAGCCCTTTCCAACAGGGGTGGGGAGATACGCAGTATTTT. Amino acids: CASSPFQQGWGDTQYF.